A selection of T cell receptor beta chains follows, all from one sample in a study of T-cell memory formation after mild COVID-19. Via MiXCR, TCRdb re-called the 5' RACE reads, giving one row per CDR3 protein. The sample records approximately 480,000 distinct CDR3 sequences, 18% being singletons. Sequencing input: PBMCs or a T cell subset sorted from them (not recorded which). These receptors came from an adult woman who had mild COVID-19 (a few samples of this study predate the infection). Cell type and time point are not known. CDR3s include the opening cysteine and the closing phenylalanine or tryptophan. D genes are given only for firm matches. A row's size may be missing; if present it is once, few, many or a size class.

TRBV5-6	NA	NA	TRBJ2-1	TGTGCCAGCAGCTTGGTTAGGGGTATCGGGGATGAGCAGTTCTTC	CASSLVRGIGDEQFF
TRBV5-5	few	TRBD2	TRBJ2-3	TGTGCCAGCAGCCCTGGACTAGCGGCGAGCACAGATACGCAGTATTTT	CASSPGLAASTDTQYF
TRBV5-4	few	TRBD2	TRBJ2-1	TGTGCCAGCACCGGGACTAGCGGGGGGCGCTACAATGAGCAGTTCTTC	CASTGTSGGRYNEQFF
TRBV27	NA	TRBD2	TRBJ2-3	TGTGCCAGCAGCGACCTGGGACTAGCGGGAGAATTGAGGTATTTT	CASSDLGLAGELRYF
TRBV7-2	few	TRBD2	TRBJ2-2	TGTGCCAGCTCAAGGATGGGCGGGAGATGGGGGGGGACCGGGGAGCTGTTTTTT	CASSRMGGRWGGTGELFF
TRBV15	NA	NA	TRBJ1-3	TGTGCCACCAGCAGACAGATTCCCTCTGGAAACACCATATATTTT	CATSRQIPSGNTIYF
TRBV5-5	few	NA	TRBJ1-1	TGTGCCAGCAGCTTGGGTGAACGGGCTTTCTTT	CASSLGERAFF
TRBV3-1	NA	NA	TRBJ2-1	TGTGCCAGCAGCCAAGTTGGCACCTACAATGAGCAGTTCTTC	CASSQVGTYNEQFF
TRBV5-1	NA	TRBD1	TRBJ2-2	TGCGCCAGCAGCCCGGGGACAGGGGACAACACCGGGGAGCTGTTTTTT	CASSPGTGDNTGELFF
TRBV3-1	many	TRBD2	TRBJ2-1	TGTGCCAGCAGCCAAGGGGGCGGGGGGCCCTACAATGAGCAGTTCTTC	CASSQGGGGPYNEQFF
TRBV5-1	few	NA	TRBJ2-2	TGCGCCAGCAGAGTGGGAGGCGAGCTTACCGGGGAGCTGTTTTTT	CASRVGGELTGELFF
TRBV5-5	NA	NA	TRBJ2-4	TGTGCCAGCAGCTTGGGCAAGTCTATCGCCAAAAACATTCAGTACTTC	CASSLGKSIAKNIQYF
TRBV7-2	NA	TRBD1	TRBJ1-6	TGTGCCAGCAGCTCCTACAGGGGAGGAAATTCACCCCTCCACTTT	CASSSYRGGNSPLHF
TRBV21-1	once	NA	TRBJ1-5	TGTGCCAGCAGCGGTGACCGGACAGGGGGCCCCAGTAGCAATCAGCCCCAGCATTTT	CASSGDRTGGPSSNQPQHF
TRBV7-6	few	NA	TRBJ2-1	TGTGCCAGCAGCTTAGCTCCCGGGGTACCGATGTTCTTC	CASSLAPGVPMFF
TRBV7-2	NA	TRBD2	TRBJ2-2	TGTGCCAGCAGCTTTAGTAGCGGGGGGTACACCGGGGAGCTGTTTTTT	CASSFSSGGYTGELFF
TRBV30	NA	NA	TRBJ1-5	TGTGCCTGGAGTGAAGGCGTTAATAGCAATCAGCCCCAGCATTTT	CAWSEGVNSNQPQHF
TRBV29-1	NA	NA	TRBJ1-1	TGCAGCGTTGGTCCAGTGGGCACTGAAGCTTTCTTT	CSVGPVGTEAFF
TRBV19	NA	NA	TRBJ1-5	TGTGCCAGTAGTATAGCCGGACTTGGGAGCAATCAGCCCCAGCATTTT	CASSIAGLGSNQPQHF
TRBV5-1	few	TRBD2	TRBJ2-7	TGCGCCAGCAGCTTGGGACTAGCGGGAACGAGTTCCTACGAGCAGTACTTC	CASSLGLAGTSSYEQYF
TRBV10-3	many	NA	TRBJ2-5	TGTGCCATCAGTGAGTCCGGTGTTGCCAGGGGAGAGACCCAGTACTTC	CAISESGVARGETQYF
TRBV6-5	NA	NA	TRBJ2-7	TGTGCCAGCCAATCCAGGGGAGGATACGAGCAGTACTTC	CASQSRGGYEQYF
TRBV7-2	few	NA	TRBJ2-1	TGTGCCAGCAGCTTACCCGCCGGTGGCAGAAAGCAGTTCTTC	CASSLPAGGRKQFF
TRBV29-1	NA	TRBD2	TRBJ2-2	TGCAGCGTTCGCAGGCGGGAGCGCACCGGGGAGCTGTTTTTT	CSVRRRERTGELFF
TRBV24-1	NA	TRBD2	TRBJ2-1	TGTGCCACCAGTGAGAACGCGGGAGCCCATTACAATGAGCAGTTCTTC	CATSENAGAHYNEQFF
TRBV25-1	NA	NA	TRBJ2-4	TGTGCCAGCAGTGACCAGGGGTACGGAAACATTCAGTACTTC	CASSDQGYGNIQYF
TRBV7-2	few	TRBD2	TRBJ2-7	TGTGCCAGCAGCGAATCAGGACTAGCGGGAGGGTCCCTCCCCTACGAGCAGTACTTC	CASSESGLAGGSLPYEQYF
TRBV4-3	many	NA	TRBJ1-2	TGCGCCAGCAGCCAGGCCAGGTTTTTCTCTAACTATGGCTACACCTTC	CASSQARFFSNYGYTF
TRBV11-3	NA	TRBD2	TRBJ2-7	TGTGCCAGCAGCTCCCGGGACTACTACGAGCAGTACTTC	CASSSRDYYEQYF
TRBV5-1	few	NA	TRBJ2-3	TGCGCCAGCAGCTTGGCCATGGGGGGGCTTCACACAGATACGCAGTATTTT	CASSLAMGGLHTDTQYF
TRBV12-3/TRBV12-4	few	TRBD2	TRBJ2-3	TGTGCCAGCAGTTCCCACTCTAGCGGGGCCCCGGGAACGCAGTATTTT	CASSSHSSGAPGTQYF
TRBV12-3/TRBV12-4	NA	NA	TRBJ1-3	TGTGCCAGTATGGAATTTTCTGGAAACACCATATATTTT	CASMEFSGNTIYF
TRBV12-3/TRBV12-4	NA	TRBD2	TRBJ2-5	TGTGCCAGCAGTTCATCGGGACTAGCGGGGGGGACATCCCAAGAGACCCAGTACTTC	CASSSSGLAGGTSQETQYF
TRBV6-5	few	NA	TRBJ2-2	TGTGCCAGCAGTCTAACTAGTCCCGGGGAGCTGTTTTTT	CASSLTSPGELFF
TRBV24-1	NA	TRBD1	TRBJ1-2	TGTGCCACCAGTGATCAGACAGGGGGCTATGGCTACACCTTC	CATSDQTGGYGYTF
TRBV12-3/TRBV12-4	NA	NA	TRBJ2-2	TGTGCCAGCAGCGGTCCTGGGTCCGGGGAGCTGTTTTTT	CASSGPGSGELFF
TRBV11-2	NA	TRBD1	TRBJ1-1	TGTGCCAGCAGCAGAGGACAGGGGGCGGAGAACACTGAAGCTTTCTTT	CASSRGQGAENTEAFF
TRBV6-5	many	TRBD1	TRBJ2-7	TGTGCCAGCAGCAAGACAGGGGGCTACGAGCAGTACTTC	CASSKTGGYEQYF
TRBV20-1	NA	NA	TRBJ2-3	TGCAGTGCTAGAGATGTTGGAAGGGGGGAACCAGATACGCAGTATTTT	CSARDVGRGEPDTQYF
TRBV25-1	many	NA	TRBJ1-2	TGTGCCACCTCCGGGACGGAATACTATGGCTACACCTTC	CATSGTEYYGYTF
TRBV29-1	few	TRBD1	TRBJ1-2	TGCAGCGTTGCGACAGGGAACTATGGCTACACCTTC	CSVATGNYGYTF
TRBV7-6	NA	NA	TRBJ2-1	TGTGCCAGCAGCTTTGGCGGGTCGAGCTCCTACAATGAGCAGTTCTTC	CASSFGGSSSYNEQFF
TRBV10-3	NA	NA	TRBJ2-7	TGTGCCATCAGTTGGACAGAAAGCTCCTACGAGCAGTACTTC	CAISWTESSYEQYF
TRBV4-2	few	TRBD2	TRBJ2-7	TGTGCCAGCAGCCAAGATGTAGCGGGAGGCTCCTACGAGCAGTACTTC	CASSQDVAGGSYEQYF
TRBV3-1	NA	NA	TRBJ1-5	TGTGCCAGCAGCCAAGGGAAGACGGGGAATCAGCCCCAGCATTTT	CASSQGKTGNQPQHF